The source of this T cell receptor beta chain is a study of T cell responses to AZD1222 COVID-19 vaccine. Germline CDR1 and CDR2: GTSNPN and SVGIG (reference sequence). The CDR3 is made up of 13 amino acids. Trimming stripped 4 bases from V and 8 bases from J, with 15 bases between. Produced via immunoSEQ multiplex PCR; TCRdb's table is partial and in-frame only. This sample has 93,000 or so clones; about nine tenths occur once, and the top ten carry 35% to 50%. The chain joins TRBV30 to TRBJ1-5, with D tentatively TRBD1 (5 bases). This receptor was obtained from an adult in good health. Specimen: peripheral blood, collected on day 0 of AZD1222 vaccination. CDR3 sequence (DNA): TGTGCCTGGACCGTTCGTTTGGGGGAGCCCCAGCATTTT. This sequence encodes CAWTVRLGEPQHF.